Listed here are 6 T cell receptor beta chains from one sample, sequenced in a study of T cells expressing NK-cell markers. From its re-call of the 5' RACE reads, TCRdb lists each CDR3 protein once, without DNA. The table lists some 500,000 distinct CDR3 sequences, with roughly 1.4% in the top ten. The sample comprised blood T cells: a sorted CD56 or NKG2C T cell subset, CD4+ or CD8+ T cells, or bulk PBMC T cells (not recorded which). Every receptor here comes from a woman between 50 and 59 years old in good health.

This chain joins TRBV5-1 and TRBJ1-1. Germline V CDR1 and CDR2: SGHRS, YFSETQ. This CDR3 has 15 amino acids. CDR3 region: CASSLGGKTSTEAFF.

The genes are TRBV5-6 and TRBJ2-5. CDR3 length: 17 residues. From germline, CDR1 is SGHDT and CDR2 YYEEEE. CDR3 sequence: CASSLTGLFQIEETQYF.

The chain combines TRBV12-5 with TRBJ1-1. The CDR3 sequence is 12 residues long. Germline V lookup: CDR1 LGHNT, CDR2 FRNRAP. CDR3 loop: CASGLLNTEAFF. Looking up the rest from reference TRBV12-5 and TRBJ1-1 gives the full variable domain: DARVTQTPRHKVTEMGQEVTMRCQPILGHNTVFWYRQTMMQGLELLAYFRNRAPLDDSGMPKDRFSAEMPDATLATLKIQPSEPRDSAVYFCASGLLNTEAFFGQGTRLTVV.

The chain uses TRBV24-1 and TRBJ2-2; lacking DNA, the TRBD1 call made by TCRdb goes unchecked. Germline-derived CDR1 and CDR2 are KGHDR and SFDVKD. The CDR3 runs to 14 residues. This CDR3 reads CATSDRGHTGELFF.

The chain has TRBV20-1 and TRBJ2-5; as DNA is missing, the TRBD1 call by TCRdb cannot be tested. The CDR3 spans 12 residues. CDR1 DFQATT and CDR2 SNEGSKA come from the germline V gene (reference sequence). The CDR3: CSASGGTGQKYF.

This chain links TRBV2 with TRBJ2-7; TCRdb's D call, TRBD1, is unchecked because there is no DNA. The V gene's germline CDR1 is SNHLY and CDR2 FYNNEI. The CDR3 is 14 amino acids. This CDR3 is CASARGTGLSEQYF.